The 16 T cell receptor beta chains given below trace back to one sample, sequenced in a study of shared clonotypes between healthy human individuals. Here immunoSEQ multiplex PCR was the method, and the copy in TCRdb shows in-frame clones only, minus some. The sample lists 950,000 to 1,100,000 clones, 60% to 80% seen once, with about 1.5% in the top ten. The material sequenced was memory CD4+ T cells sorted from blood. Indicated subset: CD45RA-negative fraction. All receptors derive from a man aged 18 to 30 in good health.

The V and J genes are TRBV5-1 and TRBJ2-5, with TRBD1 as a possible D gene (6 bases). V was cut by 3 bases and J by 1 base, with 7 bases left in between. Germline CDR1 and CDR2: SGHRS and YFSETQ. There are 13 residues in the CDR3. This CDR3 is CASSWTAQETQYF. The CDR3 DNA reads as TGCGCCAGCAGCTGGACAGCCCAAGAGACCCAGTACTTC.

The V call is TRBV6-5, the J call TRBJ1-1; 12 positions agree with TRBD1. Germline V gene data show CDR1 as MNHEY and CDR2 as SVGAGI. With 0 bases clipped from V and 10 bases from J, the junction kept 6 bases outside the gene matches. The CDR3 extends over 15 amino acids. DNA of the CDR3: TGTGCCAGCAGTTACTCGATGGGACAGGGGGCGCGAGCTTTCTTT. Translated, it gives CASSYSMGQGARAFF.

Worth noting for this clone: The identical CDR3 is also encoded by other nucleotide sequences in the sample. This rearrangement joins TRBV5-1 to TRBJ2-2, with D tentatively TRBD2 (5 bases). This CDR3 contains 14 residues. V shed 0 bases and J shed 2 bases, with 5 bases lying between them. Germline values: CDR1 SGHRS, CDR2 YFSETQ. This chain's CDR3 is CASSLAGNTGELFF. CDR3 DNA: TGCGCCAGCAGCTTGGCGGGAAACACCGGGGAGCTGTTTTTT. Drawing the rest from reference TRBV5-1 and TRBJ2-2, the complete variable domain is KAGVTQTPRYLIKTRGQQVTLSCSPISGHRSVSWYQQTPGQGLQFLFEYFSETQRNKGNFPGRFSGRQFSNSRSEMNVSTLELGDSALYLCASSLAGNTGELFFGEGSRLTVL.

This clone has more than one count but fewer than ten. V gene TRBV7-2 combines with J gene TRBJ2-7, with 9 bases fitting TRBD2. Germline CDR1 is SGHTA and CDR2 is FQGNSA. This CDR3 is built from 14 residues. The junction had 9 bases not matched to a gene; V was cut back by 5 bases and J by 7 bases. Here the CDR3 reads CASSRGLAGLEQYF. The CDR3 DNA is TGTGCCAGCAGCAGGGGACTAGCTGGCTTGGAGCAGTACTTC.

This chain connects TRBV27 to TRBJ1-5; D is unresolved. Germline-derived CDR1 and CDR2 are MNHEY and SMNVEV (reference sequence). The CDR3 sequence is 15 residues long. V was clipped by 8 bases and J by 2 bases, with 16 bases between them. The DNA for the CDR3 is TGTGCCAGCCCCGGGATTGAGGTCCGCAATCAGCCCCAGCATTTT. This translates into CASPGIEVRNQPQHF.

This clone was seen repeatedly, ten times or more. V and J are TRBV30 and TRBJ1-2; D unclear. CDR3 length: 16 amino acids. The germline V gene encodes CDR1 GTSNPN and CDR2 SVGIG (reference sequence). The ends were cut back, 3 bases at V and 3 bases at J, with 20 bases in the middle. DNA of the CDR3: TGTGCCTGGAGGACAAAGGACGGAAGCCAACACTATGGCTACACCTTC. Translating it yields CAWRTKDGSQHYGYTF.

The rearrangement links TRBV9 to TRBJ2-1; perhaps TRBD2 as D (5 bases). V lost 3 bases and J 13 bases, leaving 14 bases between the germline ends. This CDR3 contains 12 residues. Germline V CDR1 and CDR2: SGDLS, YYNGEE. The CDR3 DNA follows: TGTGCCAGCAGCGCCGGGGTCGGACGCCAGTTCTTC. Encoded protein: CASSAGVGRQFF.

The chain uses TRBV9 and TRBJ2-1; perhaps TRBD2 as D (6 bases). The germline gives CDR1 SGDLS, CDR2 YYNGEE. The CDR3 is 15 amino acids. Trimming pared 1 base from V and 3 bases from J, leaving 11 bases between. In DNA, the CDR3 is TGTGCCAGCAGCGTATACGGGAGCAGCTACAATGAGCAGTTCTTC. It specifies CASSVYGSSYNEQFF.

This rearrangement joins TRBV10-3 to TRBJ2-7; a weak D match, TRBD1 (5 bases). Germline V gives CDR1 ENHRY, CDR2 SYGVKD. This CDR3 contains 13 residues. V was trimmed by 5 bases and J by 2 bases, leaving 10 bases between them. The CDR3 reads CAISRGPTYEQYF. The CDR3 DNA follows: TGTGCCATCAGTAGGGGTCCTACCTACGAGCAGTACTTC.

The V call is TRBV6-1, the J call TRBJ2-1; 13 nucleotides agree with TRBD2. The trim removed 5 bases at V and 10 bases at J, leaving 5 bases unmatched. The CDR3 spans 14 residues. Germline V gene data show CDR1 as MNHNS and CDR2 as SASEGT. CDR3 sequence: CASSPGLAGWEQFF. CDR3 in DNA: TGTGCCAGCAGTCCGGGACTAGCGGGGTGGGAGCAGTTCTTC.

The rearrangement joins TRBV7-9 to TRBJ2-3; 7 nucleotides align to TRBD1. Germline V gene lookup returns CDR1 SEHNR and CDR2 FQNEAQ (reference sequence). The CDR3 covers 12 residues. The trim removed 5 bases at V and 4 bases at J, leaving 0 bases unmatched. The CDR3 loop reads CASSTGADTQYF. CDR3 DNA sequence: TGTGCCAGCAGCACAGGGGCAGATACGCAGTATTTT.

The chain links TRBV14 to TRBJ1-2; D not resolved. Trimming shortened V by 2 bases and J by 1 base, and 11 bases separated the two germline ends. Germline V gene lookup returns CDR1 SGHDN and CDR2 FVKESK. There are 15 residues in the CDR3. The CDR3 region has the DNA TGTGCCAGCAGCCAACCGGGCACAATTAACTATGGCTACACCTTC. It encodes CASSQPGTINYGYTF.

CDR3 loop: CAWSDSSSGNTIYF. The DNA of the CDR3 is TGTGCCTGGAGTGACAGCTCCTCTGGAAACACCATATATTTT. V is TRBV30 and J is TRBJ1-3; D not certain. Germline CDR1 is GTSNPN and CDR2 is SVGIG (reference sequence). The V end was cut by 1 base, the J end by 0 bases, with 7 bases between. This CDR3 comprises 14 residues.

CDR3 loop: CASSQGGGSDTQYF. CDR3 bases: TGCGCCAGCAGCCAAGGAGGGGGTTCAGATACGCAGTATTTT. The V and J genes are TRBV5-1 and TRBJ2-3, with D tentatively TRBD1 or TRBD2 (6 bases each). From germline, CDR1 is SGHRS and CDR2 YFSETQ. CDR3 length: 14 amino acids. V was cut by 4 bases and J by 4 bases, with 13 bases left in between.

In nucleotides, the CDR3 is TGTGCCAGCAGTTTATCCGGGACAGCTAATGAAAAACTGTTTTTT. Protein: CASSLSGTANEKLFF. The chain employs TRBV28 and TRBJ1-4; TRBD1 aligns across 7 bases. J lost 3 bases, V lost 1 base, and 2 bases had no gene match. Germline CDR1 is MDHEN and CDR2 is SYDVKM. The CDR3 runs 15 residues.

CDR3 region: CASSGTSGRAQREQYF. CDR3 coding DNA: TGTGCCTCTTCCGGGACTAGCGGGAGGGCTCAGAGGGAGCAGTACTTC. The chain joins TRBV19 to TRBJ2-7; 16 bases agree with TRBD2. V gave up 11 bases and J gave up 7 bases; unmatched junction bases: 14. The CDR3 totals 16 residues. The germline CDR1 and CDR2 sequences are LNHDA and SQIVND (reference sequence).